Listed below are T cell receptor beta chains from one sample, sequenced in a study of T cell responses to AZD1222 COVID-19 vaccine. Clones were read by immunoSEQ multiplex PCR, and TCRdb kept only the in-frame ones, dropping some. The table shows more than 140,000 clones, with around 92% occurring only once. The material sequenced was peripheral blood, taken on day 0 of AZD1222 vaccination. These receptors were taken from an adult in good health. CDR3s include the opening cysteine and the closing phenylalanine or tryptophan. The order of the fields is D gene, V gene, J gene, clone size, CDR3 DNA, CDR3 protein. A D gene is named only where the DNA matches it firmly. Expanded clones get a size class; other rows say once, few or many, or leave the size out.

d_gene: -; v_gene: TRBV12-3/TRBV12-4; j_gene: TRBJ2-3; abundance: once; CDR3nt: TGTGCCAGCAGTTTGGGATCGGATACGCAGTATTTT; CDR3aa: CASSLGSDTQYF
d_gene: -; v_gene: TRBV2; j_gene: TRBJ2-7; abundance: -; CDR3nt: TGTGCCAGTCGACCGGGTCGGGGTACCTACGAGCAGTACTTC; CDR3aa: CASRPGRGTYEQYF
d_gene: -; v_gene: TRBV7-3; j_gene: TRBJ2-1; abundance: -; CDR3nt: TGTGCCAGCAGCCCGGGGGTACTCTACAATGAGCAGTTCTTC; CDR3aa: CASSPGVLYNEQFF
d_gene: -; v_gene: TRBV12-3/TRBV12-4; j_gene: TRBJ1-1; abundance: -; CDR3nt: TGTGCCAGCAGTCAAACAGGGTGGACTGAAGCTTTCTTT; CDR3aa: CASSQTGWTEAFF
d_gene: TRBD1; v_gene: TRBV3-1/TRBV3-2; j_gene: TRBJ1-6; abundance: -; CDR3nt: TGTGCCAGCAGCCAGACAGGGGGCGCGTCTAATTCACCCCTCCACTTT; CDR3aa: CASSQTGGASNSPLHF
d_gene: TRBD1; v_gene: TRBV7-8; j_gene: TRBJ1-4; abundance: -; CDR3nt: TGTGCCAGCAGCTTAGTAGGACAGGGTCATTGGAATGATGGGACTAATGAAAAACTGTTTTTT; CDR3aa: CASSLVGQGHWNDGTNEKLFF
d_gene: TRBD1; v_gene: TRBV19; j_gene: TRBJ2-2; abundance: -; CDR3nt: TGTGCCAGTAGTATAGGACAGGGTTACACCGGGGAGCTGTTTTTT; CDR3aa: CASSIGQGYTGELFF
d_gene: TRBD1; v_gene: TRBV2; j_gene: TRBJ1-3; abundance: -; CDR3nt: TGTGCCAGCAGCGAGAGTGGACAGGGCTTCTCTGGAAACACCATATATTTT; CDR3aa: CASSESGQGFSGNTIYF
d_gene: TRBD1; v_gene: TRBV3-1/TRBV3-2; j_gene: TRBJ2-7; abundance: -; CDR3nt: TGTGCCAGCAGAAGTGCCGGGACAGGGGCCCACGAGCAGTACTTC; CDR3aa: CASRSAGTGAHEQYF
d_gene: -; v_gene: TRBV5-5; j_gene: TRBJ1-4; abundance: -; CDR3nt: TGTGCCAGCAGCTTGCTGGGAGGTGAAAAACTGTTTTTT; CDR3aa: CASSLLGGEKLFF
d_gene: -; v_gene: TRBV7-2; j_gene: TRBJ2-2; abundance: once; CDR3nt: TGTGCCAGCAGCTTAGCCCTTTCCACCGGGGAGCTGTTTTTT; CDR3aa: CASSLALSTGELFF
d_gene: TRBD2; v_gene: TRBV4-1; j_gene: TRBJ2-3; abundance: -; CDR3nt: TGCGCCAGCAGCCAATCCGGGACTAGCGGCACAGATACGCAGTATTTT; CDR3aa: CASSQSGTSGTDTQYF
d_gene: TRBD2; v_gene: TRBV4-3; j_gene: TRBJ2-1; abundance: -; CDR3nt: TGCGCCAGCAGCCAAGCTCCTAGCGGGGATTACAATGAGCAGTTCTTC; CDR3aa: CASSQAPSGDYNEQFF